The TCR beta chain described here comes from a study of cytomegalovirus exposure and HLA in healthy donors. A multiplex PCR was run with 60 Vbeta primers and 13 Jbeta primers. Only in-frame clones appear in the TCRdb table, and some are missing; sequencing was by immunoSEQ multiplex PCR. The profile covers under 200,000 clones, with approximately 77% appearing a single time and about 7.9% taken by the ten largest. Germline-derived CDR1 and CDR2 are SNHLY and FYNNEI. V trimming: 10 bases; J trimming: 3 bases; junction bases outside the gene matches: 6. The CDR3 contains 14 residues. This TCR was sampled from a male donor in good health and CMV-seropositive. The rearrangement links TRBV2 to TRBJ2-1, with TRBD2 matching over 10 bases. Sequencing was performed on PBMCs. The chain's CDR3 is CATTLAGLYNEQFF. The CDR3 DNA reads as TGTGCCACCACACTAGCGGGGCTCTACAATGAGCAGTTCTTC. Together with reference TRBV2 and TRBJ2-1, the CDR3 gives the full variable domain: EPEVTQTPSHQVTQMGQEVILRCVPISNHLYFYWYRQILGQKVEFLVSFYNNEISEKSEIFDDQFSVERPDGSNFTLKIRSTKLEDSAMYFCATTLAGLYNEQFFGPGTRLTVL.